This is a list of T cell receptor beta chains from one sample in a study of shared clonotypes between healthy human individuals. The table came from immunoSEQ multiplex PCR; TCRdb's copy has only in-frame clones and leaves some out. This table has over 2 million clones, 85% to 95% appearing once. The specimen was naive CD4+ T cells from PBMCs. These receptor sequences come from a young man in good health. Some clones in this sample may be carry-over from other donors' samples. Both conserved end residues are part of each CDR3. Each record gives: D gene, clone size, J gene, V gene, CDR3 protein, CDR3 DNA. D genes are given only for firm matches. Where a row states a size, it is once, few, many or the class of an expanded clone; other rows omit it.

d_call: .
clone_size: .
j_call: TRBJ2-7
v_call: TRBV6-1
cdr3_aa: CASSDTYTYEQYF
cdr3_nt: TGTGCCAGCAGTGACACGTACACCTACGAGCAGTACTTC

d_call: TRBD1
clone_size: .
j_call: TRBJ1-2
v_call: TRBV10-3
cdr3_aa: CAISEGGTVGYGYTF
cdr3_nt: TGTGCCATCAGTGAGGGAGGGACAGTCGGTTATGGCTACACCTTC

d_call: .
clone_size: .
j_call: TRBJ2-7
v_call: TRBV15
cdr3_aa: CATSSRQGSEQYF
cdr3_nt: TGTGCCACCAGCAGCCGCCAGGGGTCCGAGCAGTACTTC

d_call: .
clone_size: .
j_call: TRBJ2-4
v_call: TRBV15
cdr3_aa: CATSRDSGRPPNIQYF
cdr3_nt: TGTGCCACCAGCAGAGATTCGGGACGGCCCCCCAACATTCAGTACTTC

d_call: .
clone_size: once
j_call: TRBJ1-4
v_call: TRBV7-9
cdr3_aa: CASSSGAAREKLFF
cdr3_nt: TGTGCCAGCAGCTCGGGGGCGGCGCGGGAAAAACTGTTTTTT

d_call: TRBD2
clone_size: .
j_call: TRBJ2-1
v_call: TRBV4-2
cdr3_aa: CASSQGIGLAGGGEQFF
cdr3_nt: TGTGCCAGCAGCCAAGGGATAGGACTAGCGGGAGGTGGTGAGCAGTTCTTC

d_call: .
clone_size: .
j_call: TRBJ2-1
v_call: TRBV4-1
cdr3_aa: CASSHVGRRKSYNEQFF
cdr3_nt: TGCGCCAGCAGCCACGTGGGGAGAAGGAAGTCCTACAATGAGCAGTTCTTC

d_call: TRBD1
clone_size: few
j_call: TRBJ2-3
v_call: TRBV7-9
cdr3_aa: CASSLGTGSTDTQYF
cdr3_nt: TGTGCCAGCAGCTTAGGGACAGGGAGCACAGATACGCAGTATTTT

d_call: .
clone_size: .
j_call: TRBJ2-2
v_call: TRBV5-6
cdr3_aa: CASSTAGTRRITGELFF
cdr3_nt: TGTGCCAGCAGCACAGCCGGGACAAGGAGGATCACCGGGGAGCTGTTTTTT

d_call: TRBD2
clone_size: .
j_call: TRBJ2-3
v_call: TRBV7-9
cdr3_aa: CASSLDGGSVTDTQYF
cdr3_nt: TGTGCCAGCAGCTTGGATGGCGGGAGTGTGACAGATACGCAGTATTTT

d_call: .
clone_size: .
j_call: TRBJ2-7
v_call: TRBV6-6
cdr3_aa: CASSYQISGDEQYF
cdr3_nt: TGTGCCAGCAGTTACCAGATTTCCGGAGACGAGCAGTACTTC

d_call: TRBD2
clone_size: once
j_call: TRBJ2-1
v_call: TRBV29-1
cdr3_aa: CSVVQSGVSGKAYNEQFF
cdr3_nt: TGCAGCGTTGTTCAGTCAGGGGTTAGCGGGAAAGCCTACAATGAGCAGTTCTTC

d_call: .
clone_size: .
j_call: TRBJ2-2
v_call: TRBV19
cdr3_aa: CASSKRHPTGELFF
cdr3_nt: TGTGCCAGTAGTAAACGACATCCCACCGGGGAGCTGTTTTTT

d_call: TRBD1
clone_size: few
j_call: TRBJ2-1
v_call: TRBV5-4
cdr3_aa: CASSPGQGRVNEQFF
cdr3_nt: TGTGCCAGCAGCCCCGGACAGGGCCGCGTGAATGAGCAGTTCTTC

d_call: .
clone_size: .
j_call: TRBJ2-5
v_call: TRBV5-1
cdr3_aa: CASSPGTPRGETQYF
cdr3_nt: TGCGCCAGCAGCCCGGGGACACCTCGGGGGGAGACCCAGTACTTC

d_call: TRBD2
clone_size: few
j_call: TRBJ2-5
v_call: TRBV5-1
cdr3_aa: CASSLTSEETQYF
cdr3_nt: TGCGCCAGCAGCCTCACTAGCGAAGAGACCCAGTACTTC

d_call: TRBD1
clone_size: .
j_call: TRBJ2-5
v_call: TRBV6-4
cdr3_aa: CASRQTGGITSYQETQYF
cdr3_nt: TGTGCCAGCAGACAGACAGGGGGCATCACATCGTACCAAGAGACCCAGTACTTC

d_call: TRBD2
clone_size: .
j_call: TRBJ2-1
v_call: TRBV28
cdr3_aa: CASRLLAPGLAGEAFF
cdr3_nt: TGTGCCAGCAGGTTACTCGCTCCGGGACTAGCGGGAGAAGCATTCTTC

d_call: .
clone_size: .
j_call: TRBJ2-4
v_call: TRBV2
cdr3_aa: CASSEGGFAASKNIQYF
cdr3_nt: TGTGCCAGCAGTGAAGGGGGTTTTGCTGCTTCCAAAAACATTCAGTACTTC

d_call: TRBD1
clone_size: .
j_call: TRBJ1-1
v_call: TRBV19
cdr3_aa: CASSTDRGKETEAFF
cdr3_nt: TGTGCCAGTAGTACCGACAGGGGGAAGGAGACTGAAGCTTTCTTT

d_call: TRBD1
clone_size: .
j_call: TRBJ1-5
v_call: TRBV2
cdr3_aa: CASSLDRGGNQPQHF
cdr3_nt: TGTGCCAGCAGTCTGGACAGGGGGGGCAATCAGCCCCAGCATTTT

d_call: TRBD1
clone_size: .
j_call: TRBJ1-3
v_call: TRBV2
cdr3_aa: CASSARSQGQGENTIYF
cdr3_nt: TGTGCCAGCAGTGCCCGCAGCCAGGGACAGGGGGAAAACACCATATATTTT

d_call: .
clone_size: once
j_call: TRBJ1-4
v_call: TRBV7-9
cdr3_aa: CASSLAGARLNEKLFF
cdr3_nt: TGTGCCAGCAGCTTAGCTGGCGCCAGGTTGAATGAAAAACTGTTTTTT

d_call: TRBD2
clone_size: .
j_call: TRBJ2-5
v_call: TRBV5-1
cdr3_aa: CASRNSGRWETQYF
cdr3_nt: TGCGCCAGCAGAAATAGCGGGAGATGGGAGACCCAGTACTTC

d_call: .
clone_size: .
j_call: TRBJ2-3
v_call: TRBV5-1
cdr3_aa: CASSLVAGHGGTDTQYF
cdr3_nt: TGCGCCAGCAGCTTGGTGGCGGGTCACGGGGGCACAGATACGCAGTATTTT

d_call: .
clone_size: once
j_call: TRBJ2-3
v_call: TRBV6-1
cdr3_aa: CASSDRGHSLDTQYF
cdr3_nt: TGTGCCAGCAGTGATAGGGGACATAGCCTGGATACGCAGTATTTT

d_call: .
clone_size: .
j_call: TRBJ1-2
v_call: TRBV2
cdr3_aa: CASSVLGDGAGYTF
cdr3_nt: TGTGCCAGCAGTGTCTTGGGGGATGGTGCTGGCTACACCTTC

d_call: .
clone_size: .
j_call: TRBJ1-2
v_call: TRBV4-1
cdr3_aa: CASSLMTAGLGYGYTF
cdr3_nt: TGCGCCAGCAGCTTAATGACGGCAGGGCTGGGCTATGGCTACACCTTC

d_call: .
clone_size: .
j_call: TRBJ2-1
v_call: TRBV5-4
cdr3_aa: CASSTTKGSYNEQFF
cdr3_nt: TGTGCCAGCAGCACCACCAAGGGGTCATACAATGAGCAGTTCTTC

d_call: .
clone_size: .
j_call: TRBJ2-7
v_call: TRBV20-1
cdr3_aa: CSASHVEQYF
cdr3_nt: TGCAGTGCTTCCCACGTTGAGCAGTACTTC

d_call: .
clone_size: few
j_call: TRBJ1-1
v_call: TRBV5-4
cdr3_aa: CASSLLGRNTEAFF
cdr3_nt: TGTGCCAGCAGCTTGCTAGGCCGGAACACTGAAGCTTTCTTT

d_call: .
clone_size: .
j_call: TRBJ2-1
v_call: TRBV5-4
cdr3_aa: CASSLELAGGQFF
cdr3_nt: TGTGCCAGCAGCTTAGAATTGGCTGGGGGGCAGTTCTTC

d_call: .
clone_size: .
j_call: TRBJ1-2
v_call: TRBV6-6
cdr3_aa: CASSYSSGDEWGYTF
cdr3_nt: TGTGCCAGCAGTTACTCGTCCGGGGATGAATGGGGCTACACCTTC

d_call: .
clone_size: .
j_call: TRBJ1-1
v_call: TRBV7-9
cdr3_aa: CASSLSSRGGTEAFF
cdr3_nt: TGTGCCAGCAGCTTGTCCTCGAGGGGGGGCACTGAAGCTTTCTTT

d_call: .
clone_size: .
j_call: TRBJ2-1
v_call: TRBV7-9
cdr3_aa: CASSFVQGHEQFF
cdr3_nt: TGTGCCAGCAGCTTTGTGCAGGGCCATGAGCAGTTCTTC

d_call: .
clone_size: .
j_call: TRBJ1-5
v_call: TRBV15
cdr3_aa: CATSRGGGGRGPQHF
cdr3_nt: TGTGCCACCAGCAGAGGTGGGGGGGGCCGGGGGCCCCAGCATTTT

d_call: TRBD2
clone_size: .
j_call: TRBJ2-5
v_call: TRBV5-1
cdr3_aa: CASSDRLAGLETQYF
cdr3_nt: TGCGCCAGCAGCGACCGACTAGCGGGTCTGGAGACCCAGTACTTC

d_call: .
clone_size: .
j_call: TRBJ2-4
v_call: TRBV6-5
cdr3_aa: CASSYKTEAKNIQYF
cdr3_nt: TGTGCCAGCAGTTACAAAACAGAGGCCAAAAACATTCAGTACTTC

d_call: TRBD2
clone_size: .
j_call: TRBJ2-2
v_call: TRBV4-2
cdr3_aa: CASSQEIAGPFTGELFF
cdr3_nt: TGTGCCAGCAGCCAAGAGATAGCGGGACCTTTTACCGGGGAGCTGTTTTTT

d_call: .
clone_size: .
j_call: TRBJ2-5
v_call: TRBV27
cdr3_aa: CASSLGGRTYQETQYF
cdr3_nt: TGTGCCAGCAGTCTTGGTGGCCGGACCTACCAAGAGACCCAGTACTTC

d_call: .
clone_size: .
j_call: TRBJ1-1
v_call: TRBV27
cdr3_aa: CASSTLAQPVTEAFF
cdr3_nt: TGTGCCAGCAGTACCCTTGCCCAACCGGTCACTGAAGCTTTCTTT

d_call: TRBD1
clone_size: .
j_call: TRBJ1-1
v_call: TRBV29-1
cdr3_aa: CSVARGVRLDTEAFF
cdr3_nt: TGCAGCGTTGCCAGGGGGGTTCGTTTGGACACTGAAGCTTTCTTT

d_call: .
clone_size: .
j_call: TRBJ2-7
v_call: TRBV7-9
cdr3_aa: CASSLSRVEQYF
cdr3_nt: TGTGCCAGCAGCTTATCAAGGGTCGAGCAGTACTTC

d_call: .
clone_size: .
j_call: TRBJ2-2
v_call: TRBV18
cdr3_aa: CASSLARPNTGELFF
cdr3_nt: TGTGCCAGCTCGCTGGCAAGACCGAACACCGGGGAGCTGTTTTTT

d_call: .
clone_size: .
j_call: TRBJ2-7
v_call: TRBV5-1
cdr3_aa: CASSLDRFEQYF
cdr3_nt: TGCGCCAGCAGCCTAGATCGATTCGAGCAGTACTTC

d_call: .
clone_size: .
j_call: TRBJ1-5
v_call: TRBV19
cdr3_aa: CASSAPTGAGYSNQPQHF
cdr3_nt: TGTGCCAGTAGTGCCCCAACGGGAGCGGGGTATAGCAATCAGCCCCAGCATTTT

d_call: TRBD1
clone_size: .
j_call: TRBJ2-2
v_call: TRBV13
cdr3_aa: CASRSKGQGFYGELFF
cdr3_nt: TGTGCCAGCCGATCCAAGGGACAGGGGTTTTATGGGGAGCTGTTTTTT

d_call: .
clone_size: .
j_call: TRBJ2-2
v_call: TRBV18
cdr3_aa: CASSPSLPRATGELFF
cdr3_nt: TGTGCCAGCTCACCATCTTTACCCAGGGCCACCGGGGAGCTGTTTTTT

d_call: TRBD1
clone_size: .
j_call: TRBJ2-7
v_call: TRBV6-6
cdr3_aa: CASSYSATGTEQYF
cdr3_nt: TGTGCCAGCAGTTACTCCGCGACAGGGACCGAGCAGTACTTC